Below, 21 T cell receptor beta chains from the same sample are listed, as sequenced in a study. TCRdb recomputed calls from the RT-PCR reads with MiXCR, one row per CDR3 protein. The sample records about 700,000 distinct CDR3 sequences, over 12% being singletons. Sequencing was performed on memory CD4+ T cells from blood. The receptors come from a female donor in good health, serving as a healthy control.

The CDR3 DNA reads as TGTGCCAGCAGCGCCCAAGGGACTAGCGAAGAGACCCAGTACTTC. Translating gives CASSAQGTSEETQYF. This chain uses TRBV9 with TRBJ2-5; TRBD2 matches at 10 bases. This CDR3 has 15 amino acids. The V and J ends lost 3 bases and 3 bases, in that order; junction bases with no gene match: 5. CDR1 is SGDLS and CDR2 is YYNGEE in the germline V gene.

The chain uses TRBV20-1 and TRBJ2-7; D remains ambiguous. CDR3 length: 13 residues. Trimming cost V 0 bases and J 3 bases, with 9 bases left between them. Germline V gene data show CDR1 as DFQATT and CDR2 as SNEGSKA (reference sequence). The DNA of the CDR3 is TGCAGTGCTAGAGATCCCACGGACTACGAGCAGTACTTC. It specifies CSARDPTDYEQYF.

V gene TRBV7-2 combines with J gene TRBJ1-5; possibly TRBD1 for D (5 bases). Germline V gene sequence: CDR1 SGHTA, CDR2 FQGNSA. Deletions cut 1 base from V and 7 bases from J, with 8 bases between. There are 13 residues in the CDR3. The chain's CDR3 is CASSLGTQQPQHF. In DNA, the CDR3 is TGTGCCAGCAGCTTAGGGACACAACAGCCCCAGCATTTT.

The CDR3 protein is CASSLRGLGAEAFF. In DNA, the CDR3 is TGTGCCAGCAGCCTCCGGGGCTTGGGAGCTGAAGCTTTCTTT. The chain combines TRBV5-6 with TRBJ1-1; possibly TRBD1 for D (5 bases). Germline-derived CDR1 and CDR2 are SGHDT and YYEEEE. This CDR3 has 14 residues. V was trimmed by 4 bases and J by 6 bases, leaving 16 bases between them.

This sequence joins TRBV10-3 and TRBJ2-7, with 9 positions matching TRBD1. V was clipped by 6 bases and J by 7 bases; unmatched bases: 7. CDR1 ENHRY and CDR2 SYGVKD come from the germline V gene. CDR3 length equals 13 residues. The CDR3 nucleotides read TGTGCCATCAGGGACAACAGGGGGCCGGAGCAGTACTTC. Its translation is CAIRDNRGPEQYF.

In its sample, this clonotype was seen many times. The gene calls are TRBV10-3 and TRBJ1-5; the D is unclear. The germline CDR1 and CDR2 sequences are ENHRY and SYGVKD. V was shortened by 5 bases and J by 10 bases, with 12 bases between the two germline ends. This CDR3 is 12 amino acids long. The CDR3 DNA reads as TGTGCCATCAGTCCCGGGGAGGATCCCCAGCATTTT. As protein: CAISPGEDPQHF.

This clonotype showed up many times. The CDR3 is CASGLYGGYNEQFF. The CDR3 coding sequence is TGTGCCAGCGGTCTATATGGCGGCTACAATGAGCAGTTCTTC. The J gene is TRBJ2-1, the V gene TRBV5-6; no clear D gene. This CDR3 has 14 residues. Trimming stripped 7 bases from V and 3 bases from J, with 14 bases between. CDR1 SGHDT and CDR2 YYEEEE come from the germline V gene.

In this sample, this clonotype turned up once. The chain employs TRBV27 and TRBJ2-1; D unresolved. The CDR3 extends over 9 amino acids. The V end lost 10 bases, the J end lost 7 bases, and 5 bases lay between the germline ends. Germline V gives CDR1 MNHEY, CDR2 SMNVEV (reference sequence). CDR3 amino acids: CATRNEQFF. Written as DNA, the CDR3 is TGTGCCACCCGAAATGAGCAGTTCTTC.

The V gene is TRBV18, the J gene TRBJ2-5, with TRBD1 identical over 8 bases. The CDR3 covers 15 residues. Germline V gene sequence: CDR1 KGHSH, CDR2 LQKENI. The V segment lost 6 bases and the J segment 3 bases; nucleotides outside the gene matches: 9. CDR3 nucleotide sequence: TGTGCCAGCTCCCCCAGACAGGACAGGGAAGAGACCCAGTACTTC. Translating it yields CASSPRQDREETQYF.

The sample holds a few counts of this clonotype. The chain recombines TRBV5-1 with TRBJ1-1; 7 bases align to TRBD1. The CDR3 contains 16 residues. Germline CDR1 SGHRS, CDR2 YFSETQ. The J segment lost 2 bases and the V segment lost 7 bases, leaving 14 bases of the junction unmatched. The DNA for the CDR3 is TGCGCCAGCCGGGCTTCCTACAGGGGTCCAAACACTGAAGCTTTCTTT. Translating it yields CASRASYRGPNTEAFF.

This rearrangement joins TRBV7-6 to TRBJ2-5; D is unresolved. Looked up from germline, CDR1 is SGHVS and CDR2 is FNYEAQ. V was clipped by 4 bases and J by 2 bases, with 8 bases between them. CDR3 length: 13 amino acids. Here the CDR3 reads CASSSMTQETQYF. The CDR3 DNA sequence: TGTGCCAGCAGCTCTATGACACAAGAGACCCAGTACTTC.

This clonotype came up a few times. This chain connects TRBV3-1 to TRBJ2-7; possible D gene TRBD2, 5 bases. The V gene's germline CDR1 is LGHDT and CDR2 YNNKEL (reference sequence). CDR3 length equals 15 residues. V was pared by 4 bases and J by 5 bases, with 18 bases between. CDR3 sequence (DNA): TGTGCCAGCAGCCCCCGGGTAGGAGGCACTCACGAGCAGTACTTC. Translated, it gives CASSPRVGGTHEQYF.

The rearrangement joins TRBV3-1 to TRBJ2-2, with 8 bases identical to TRBD2. This CDR3 region has 15 residues. The ends lost 4 bases at V and 0 bases at J; junction bases unmatched: 1. CDR1 and CDR2 (germline): LGHDT, YNNKEL (reference sequence). As DNA, the CDR3 is TGTGCCAGCAGCCTACTAGCGGCGAACACCGGGGAGCTGTTTTTT. Its protein is CASSLLAANTGELFF.

This clonotype was found a few times. The gene calls are TRBV28 and TRBJ2-1; 11 bases map to TRBD2. The length of the CDR3 is 14 residues. Germline-derived CDR1 and CDR2 are MDHEN and SYDVKM. V dropped 6 bases and J dropped 7; count of bases not matched to a gene: 5. The CDR3: CASRQLAGENEQFF. The DNA of the CDR3 is TGTGCCAGCAGACAACTAGCGGGAGAGAATGAGCAGTTCTTC.

The chain recombines TRBV4-2 with TRBJ2-4; the match to TRBD2 covers 8 bases. The trim removed 0 bases at V and 2 bases at J, leaving 24 bases unmatched. Germline V lookup: CDR1 LGHNA, CDR2 YNFKEQ. The CDR3 is 23 amino acids. The CDR3 here is CASSQDQTAGGGTGELSKNIQYF. In nucleotides, the CDR3 is TGTGCCAGCAGCCAAGATCAGACGGCGGGAGGAGGCACCGGGGAGCTGTCCAAAAACATTCAGTACTTC.

The rearrangement links TRBV5-1 to TRBJ1-4; 7 bases align to TRBD1. The CDR3 is 15 amino acids. The V and J ends lost 3 bases and 2 bases, in that order; junction bases with no gene match: 4. Germline CDR1 is SGHRS and CDR2 is YFSETQ. In DNA, the CDR3 is TGCGCCAGCAGCTCAGAGACAGGGACTAATGAAAAACTGTTTTTT. Its protein product is CASSSETGTNEKLFF.

This clonotype showed up just once. This rearrangement joins TRBV7-3 to TRBJ1-1, with D uncertain. V was shortened by 5 bases and J by 0 bases, with 10 bases between the two germline ends. The CDR3 is 14 residues long. Germline values: CDR1 SGHTA, CDR2 FQGTGA. The CDR3 is CASSQIGVNTEAFF. Written as DNA, the CDR3 is TGTGCCAGCAGCCAGATCGGGGTGAACACTGAAGCTTTCTTT.

The chain couples TRBV12-3 or TRBV12-4 to TRBJ1-1, with unresolved D. This CDR3 spans 14 amino acids. The ends were cut back, 6 bases at V and 3 bases at J, with 14 bases in the middle. This chain's CDR3 is CASSFGGEDTEAFF. The DNA of the CDR3 is TGTGCCAGCAGCTTCGGTGGCGAGGACACTGAAGCTTTCTTT.

The chain employs TRBV18 and TRBJ2-5; possibly TRBD2 for D (5 bases). Germline lookup yields CDR1 KGHSH and CDR2 LQKENI. The CDR3 extends over 15 amino acids. V lost 1 base, J lost 5 bases, and 14 bases lay in between. DNA of the CDR3: TGTGCCAGCTCACCACTAACCGGGATTCGGGAGACCCAGTACTTC. Translated: CASSPLTGIRETQYF. Based on the CDR3 plus reference TRBV18 and TRBJ2-5, the full variable domain is NAGVMQNPRHLVRRRGQEARLRCSPMKGHSHVYWYRQLPEEGLKFMVYLQKENIIDESGMPKERFSAEFPKEGPSILRIQQVVRGDSAAYFCASSPLTGIRETQYFGPGTRLLVL.

This clonotype was found a few times. This chain connects TRBV12-3 or TRBV12-4 to TRBJ2-2; D might be TRBD1 (5 bases). V was cut by 3 bases and J by 6 bases, with 17 bases left in between. The CDR3 loop spans 16 amino acids. CDR3 in DNA: TGTGCCAGCAGTTTTAAGGGGCAACTTAACCCCGGGGAGCTGTTTTTT. Translation: CASSFKGQLNPGELFF.

The chain carries TRBV18 and TRBJ2-3; 7 bases line up with TRBD1. Germline CDR1 reads KGHSH; CDR2 reads LQKENI. The CDR3 has 17 residues. V gave up 2 bases and J gave up 5 bases; unmatched junction bases: 13. The CDR3: CASSPNQPGQRGDTQYF. In DNA, the CDR3 is TGTGCCAGCTCACCAAACCAACCGGGACAGAGAGGAGATACGCAGTATTTT.